This entry is about one T cell receptor (beta chain). CDR3 length equals 15 residues. V gave up 1 base and J gave up 5 bases, with 12 bases separating them. The sample comes from a study of blood T cell repertoires in COVID-19. Turning to the study itself: The United States, Italy and Spain provided the acute and convalescent COVID-19 samples. Sources were T cells, B-cell-depleted T cells, or PBMCs; the material itself was cDNA or gDNA.

As originally analysed: Estimation of nucleated cell counts relied on the amplification of reference gene primers. Produced via immunoSEQ multiplex PCR; TCRdb's table is partial and in-frame only. V and J calls and clone size are those listed in that table; D and trimming were worked out from the DNA. This sample has roughly 150,000 clones, with around 82% found just once. This sequence was found in a man aged 55 to 70 with active or convalescent COVID-19. Specimen: peripheral blood. The chain uses TRBV23-1 and TRBJ1-5; D possibly corresponds to TRBD1 (6 bases). TRBV23-1 carries the ORF label, with uncertain function. The CDR3 DNA is TGCGCCAGCAGTCAATGGGACAACGGGGATCAGCCCCAGCATTTT. As protein: CASSQWDNGDQPQHF.